A single sample is the source of the 17 T cell receptor beta chains below, sequenced in a study of post-analysis software for immune sequencing data. Findings and limits, study-wide: A handful of TRBV segments (TRBV5-6, TRBV5-1 and TRBV20-1 among them) occurred more frequently in patients than in controls.

The TCR beta cDNA libraries contained unique molecular identifiers. TCRdb recomputed calls from the PCR reads with MiXCR, one row per CDR3 protein. The table lists roughly 600,000 distinct CDR3 sequences, roughly two fifths of them singletons. These TCRs' antigens remain unknown. The sequenced sample consisted of blood. These receptors came from a girl aged 10 to 17 with multiple sclerosis.

The chain employs TRBV6-1 and TRBJ1-5; D might be TRBD1 (5 bases). The germline V gene has CDR1 MNHNS and CDR2 SASEGT. The CDR3 loop spans 14 amino acids. V dropped 1 base and J dropped 5 bases, with 9 bases sitting between them. CDR3 nucleotides: TGTGCCAGCAGTGAAGGGGACTCACATCAGCCCCAGCATTTT. It yields the protein CASSEGDSHQPQHF.

J is TRBJ2-7 and V is TRBV20-1; D may be TRBD1 or TRBD2 (5 bases each). Germline V gene data show CDR1 as DFQATT and CDR2 as SNEGSKA (reference sequence). The CDR3 has 15 residues. V lost 0 bases and J 1 base, leaving 13 bases between the germline ends. Written as DNA, the CDR3 is TGCAGTGCTAGAGATGGCCGGGACCCGTCCTACGAGCAGTACTTC. Its protein product is CSARDGRDPSYEQYF.

The V gene is TRBV5-1, the J gene TRBJ2-7, with D possibly TRBD1 on 7 matching bases. The CDR3 covers 18 residues. Trimming left V 3 bases short and J 1 base short, with 23 bases between. Germline CDR1 and CDR2: SGHRS and YFSETQ. The CDR3 DNA reads as TGCGCCAGCAGCTCCACCTTAGGGACAGTCGGAGGGTCCTACGAGCAGTACTTC. Its translation: CASSSTLGTVGGSYEQYF.

This clonotype has more than one count but fewer than ten. The CDR3 DNA sequence: TGCGCCAGCAGTGAGTCGACGTCTAATGAAAAACTGTTTTTT. This gives the protein CASSESTSNEKLFF. The chain combines TRBV10-2 with TRBJ1-4; no firm D call. Trimming pared 0 bases from V and 3 bases from J, leaving 5 bases between. This CDR3 contains 14 residues. The V gene's germline CDR1 is WSHSY and CDR2 SAAADI.

The chain joins TRBV2 to TRBJ1-6; D gene ambiguous. The germline CDR1 and CDR2 sequences are SNHLY and FYNNEI. Trimming removed 0 bases from V and 11 bases from J, with 8 bases in between. The CDR3 totals 13 residues. The CDR3 DNA follows: TGTGCCAGCAGTGAAGCCCACGGACCACCCCTCCACTTT. Translating it yields CASSEAHGPPLHF.

V gene TRBV6-1 combines with J gene TRBJ1-5; D might be TRBD1 (6 bases). V lost 7 bases, J lost 0 bases, and 22 bases lay in between. Germline lookup yields CDR1 MNHNS and CDR2 SASEGT. The CDR3 covers 18 residues. This CDR3 reads CASKWGQTNLYSNQPQHF. The CDR3 DNA sequence: TGTGCCAGCAAATGGGGACAAACGAACCTCTATAGCAATCAGCCCCAGCATTTT.

There are a few counts of this clonotype. The chain is built from TRBV20-1 and TRBJ2-3, with no clear D. This CDR3 is built from 12 residues. Trimming cost V 6 bases and J 1 base, with 8 bases left between them. CDR1 is DFQATT, CDR2 SNEGSKA, per germline (reference sequence). The CDR3 DNA reads TGCAGTGCAGGGCCAGGCACAGATACGCAGTATTTT. Translation: CSAGPGTDTQYF.

The DNA of the CDR3 is TGCAGCGTTTTGATTAGCGGGAGCCGCTACGAGCAGTACTTC. Its translation: CSVLISGSRYEQYF. V usage is TRBV29-1 and J usage is TRBJ2-7; TRBD2 matches at 9 bases. CDR3 length: 14 amino acids. Looked up from germline, CDR1 is SQVTM and CDR2 is ANQGSEA. The V gene end was trimmed by 5 bases and the J gene end by 3 bases; junction bases not matched to a gene: 8.

The gene calls are TRBV10-3 and TRBJ2-6; 9 bases fit TRBD2. The CDR3 runs 17 residues. CDR1 is ENHRY, CDR2 SYGVKD, per germline. The trim removed 6 bases at V and 0 bases at J, leaving 6 bases unmatched. CDR3 amino acids: CAISSTSGSSGANVLTF. The CDR3 region has the DNA TGTGCCATCAGCTCGACTAGCGGTAGCTCTGGGGCCAACGTCCTGACTTTC.

This clonotype was found a few times. The chain recombines TRBV29-1 with TRBJ2-7, with D possibly matching TRBD1 (5 bases). Germline CDR1 and CDR2: SQVTM and ANQGSEA. The ends were cut back, 6 bases at V and 2 bases at J, with 17 bases in the middle. The CDR3 covers 14 residues. The CDR3 nucleotides are TGCAGCGTCGCATTTTGGGGCTCTACCTACGAGCAGTACTTC. Translated: CSVAFWGSTYEQYF.

This chain joins TRBV7-9 and TRBJ2-7, with 16 bases lining up with TRBD2. Germline values: CDR1 SEHNR, CDR2 FQNEAQ (reference sequence). The CDR3 has 16 residues. The junction had 5 bases not matched to a gene; V was cut back by 3 bases and J by 6 bases. This CDR3 is CASSLMGLAGGSEQYF. The CDR3 region has the DNA TGTGCCAGCAGCTTGATGGGACTAGCGGGAGGGTCCGAGCAGTACTTC.

In its sample, this clonotype was seen a few times. The chain carries TRBV12-3 or TRBV12-4 and TRBJ2-5; D is uncertain. The end of the DNA aligns better with TRBJ2-7, so the J call may be wrong. This CDR3 spans 14 amino acids. CDR3 sequence (DNA): TGTGCCAGCAGTTCCCCGTCAGTGAGCTACGAGCAGTACTTC. The encoded protein is CASSSPSVSYEQYF.

The genes are TRBV5-5 and TRBJ2-4; a weak D match, TRBD2 (6 bases). Germline V gene lookup returns CDR1 SGHKS and CDR2 YYEKEE (reference sequence). The CDR3 runs 15 residues. Trimming stripped 4 bases from V and 7 bases from J, with 18 bases between. The CDR3 reads CASSGPLPEGNIQYF. Written as DNA, the CDR3 is TGTGCCAGCAGCGGACCTCTCCCGGAGGGGAACATTCAGTACTTC.

J is TRBJ1-5 and V is TRBV10-3, with D possibly TRBD1 on 6 matching bases. CDR1 is ENHRY, CDR2 SYGVKD, per germline. CDR3 length equals 18 residues. The V end was cut by 0 bases, the J end by 3 bases, with 18 bases between. Written as DNA, the CDR3 is TGTGCCATCAGTGAGTCATCGACTGGACAGAGATACAATCAGCCCCAGCATTTT. This codes for CAISESSTGQRYNQPQHF.

This clonotype was observed a handful of times. The chain links TRBV7-8 to TRBJ1-5, with D possibly matching TRBD1 (6 bases). The CDR3 runs 19 residues. Germline V gives CDR1 SGHVS, CDR2 FQNEAQ. Trimming took off 2 bases at V and 0 bases at J, with 20 bases between the two ends. CDR3 sequence reads: CASSLRGGGRFSSNQPQHF. The CDR3 DNA reads as TGTGCCAGCAGCTTAAGGGGGGGGGGCAGGTTTAGTAGCAATCAGCCCCAGCATTTT.

The chain uses TRBV20-1 and TRBJ2-3; D gene uncertain. The ends were cut back, 3 bases at V and 5 bases at J, with 15 bases in the middle. The CDR3 contains 14 residues. Germline CDR1 is DFQATT and CDR2 is SNEGSKA (reference sequence). The CDR3: CSASLAAGRDTQYF. Here the CDR3 DNA reads TGCAGTGCTAGCTTGGCGGCAGGCAGAGATACGCAGTATTTT.

The chain has TRBV12-3 or TRBV12-4 and TRBJ2-3; TRBD1 matches at 12 bases. Trimming removed 6 bases from V and 3 bases from J; junction bases left unmatched: 4. The CDR3 totals 15 residues. The CDR3 sequence is CASRGTGGRTDTQYF. In DNA, the CDR3 is TGTGCCAGCAGGGGGACAGGGGGCAGAACAGATACGCAGTATTTT.